The 14 T cell receptor beta chains listed next were all sequenced from one sample in a study of blood T cell repertoires in COVID-19. The table came from immunoSEQ multiplex PCR; TCRdb's copy has only in-frame clones and leaves some out. The sample consists of approximately 440,000 clones, less than 95% of them appearing once. Specimen: PBMCs or T cells enriched from blood (not recorded which). The receptors shown here come from a man aged 18 to 29 who had recovered from COVID-19.

V gene TRBV27 combines with J gene TRBJ1-2; 8 nucleotides align to TRBD1. J was trimmed by 3 bases and V by 4 bases; bases with no gene match: 10. This CDR3 is 16 amino acids long. CDR1 and CDR2 (germline): MNHEY, SMNVEV (reference sequence). The CDR3 bases are TGTGCCAGCAGTTCGGACCCAGGGGGCGCGTACTATGGCTACACCTTC. This codes for CASSSDPGGAYYGYTF.

V gene TRBV7-3 combines with J gene TRBJ1-4; D perhaps matches TRBD1 (6 bases). This CDR3 contains 13 residues. Germline V gene lookup returns CDR1 SGHTA and CDR2 FQGTGA. Trimming cost V 6 bases and J 8 bases, with 13 bases left between them. CDR3 loop: CASSKGGSEKLFF. The CDR3 nucleotides read TGTGCCAGCAGTAAAGGGGGAAGCGAAAAACTGTTTTTT.

This clone came up a few times. V usage is TRBV19 and J usage is TRBJ1-4, with a tentative D call TRBD1 (6 bases). The CDR3 sequence is 17 residues long. V was cut by 1 base and J by 6 bases, with 18 bases left in between. Germline CDR1 reads LNHDA; CDR2 reads SQIVND (reference sequence). The chain's CDR3 is CASSIGYLTGAYEKLFF. Here the CDR3 DNA reads TGTGCCAGTAGTATAGGCTACCTGACAGGAGCCTATGAAAAACTGTTTTTT.

The sample holds one count of this clone. The genes are TRBV30 and TRBJ2-3; 9 nucleotides agree with TRBD1. The CDR3 is 13 residues long. CDR1 and CDR2 from the germline V gene are GTSNPN and SVGIG (reference sequence). V gave up 3 bases and J gave up 4 bases; unmatched junction bases: 2. The CDR3 nucleotides read TGTGCCTGGAGACAGGGGGCCGCAGATACGCAGTATTTT. Protein sequence: CAWRQGAADTQYF.

V usage is TRBV10-2 and J usage is TRBJ1-1; TRBD1 agrees at 8 bases. CDR1 WSHSY and CDR2 SAAADI come from the germline V gene. This CDR3 contains 14 residues. The V and J ends lost 4 bases and 4 bases, in that order; junction bases with no gene match: 5. The CDR3 DNA reads TGCGCCAGCAGTGGACAGGGGAGTAGCACTGAAGCTTTCTTT. Protein product: CASSGQGSSTEAFF.

The gene calls are TRBV3-1 (or the pseudogene TRBV3-2) and TRBJ1-1; no definite D call. Trimming removed 0 bases from V and 9 bases from J, with 14 bases in between. The CDR3 covers 14 residues. Germline-derived CDR1 and CDR2 are LGHDT and YNNKEL (reference sequence). The CDR3 protein is CASSQDNSGLKAFF. CDR3 sequence (DNA): TGTGCCAGCAGCCAAGATAACTCGGGTTTAAAAGCTTTCTTT.

Note on this clone: The same CDR3 can be traced to other DNA sequences in this sample. This rearrangement joins TRBV18 to TRBJ1-1, with a tentative D call TRBD1 (5 bases). CDR3 length: 13 residues. V dropped 3 bases and J dropped 4 bases, with 9 bases sitting between them. The germline V gene encodes CDR1 KGHSH and CDR2 LQKENI. In DNA form, the CDR3 reads TGTGCCAGCTCACCTGGTCAGGGCACTGAAGCTTTCTTT. Protein: CASSPGQGTEAFF.

V gene TRBV6-5 combines with J gene TRBJ1-2; unclear D gene. Germline assignment: CDR1 MNHEY and CDR2 SVGAGI. The CDR3 has 13 amino acids. V dropped 5 bases and J dropped 4 bases, with 11 bases sitting between them. CDR3 sequence (DNA): TGTGCCAGCAGTCGAGGGAACCGCTATGGCTACACCTTC. This encodes CASSRGNRYGYTF.

The chain combines TRBV24-1 with TRBJ2-7, with 7 bases that match TRBD1. Germline V gene data show CDR1 as KGHDR and CDR2 as SFDVKD. The CDR3 consists of 12 residues. Trimming at V came to 11 bases and at J to 5 bases, leaving 8 bases not matched to a gene. CDR3 region: CANSTGIHEQYF. In DNA form, the CDR3 reads TGTGCCAACTCGACAGGGATCCACGAGCAGTACTTC.

CDR3 amino acids: CATQSVGGVKAKNIQYF. The CDR3 nucleotides are TGTGCCACACAGTCCGTTGGCGGGGTTAAGGCCAAAAACATTCAGTACTTC. The rearrangement links TRBV28 to TRBJ2-4, with D maybe TRBD2 (6 bases). CDR1 is MDHEN, CDR2 SYDVKM, per germline. Trimming removed 10 bases at V and 1 base at J, with 23 bases between. The CDR3 is 17 amino acids.

The rearrangement uses TRBV7-8 and TRBJ2-7; D perhaps matches TRBD1 (6 bases). Trimming shortened V by 6 bases and J by 5 bases, and 8 bases separated the two germline ends. Per the germline V gene, CDR1 is SGHVS and CDR2 is FQNEAQ. The length of the CDR3 is 11 residues. Here the CDR3 reads CASRYRDEQYF. The CDR3, as DNA: TGTGCCAGCAGGTACAGGGACGAGCAGTACTTC.

The chain recombines TRBV5-5 with TRBJ2-2; the match to TRBD2 covers 8 bases. Germline assignment: CDR1 SGHKS and CDR2 YYEKEE (reference sequence). The V segment lost 5 bases and the J segment 2 bases; nucleotides outside the gene matches: 5. The CDR3 runs to 15 residues. This chain's CDR3 is CASSLAGTNTGELFF. The DNA of the CDR3 is TGTGCCAGCAGTTTAGCGGGGACTAACACCGGGGAGCTGTTTTTT.

The rearrangement uses TRBV28 and TRBJ2-3; 10 nucleotides line up with TRBD1. This CDR3 comprises 16 residues. J gave up 0 bases and V 5 bases, and 5 bases lay outside the gene matches. Germline lookup yields CDR1 MDHEN and CDR2 SYDVKM. The CDR3 sequence: CASSPDRGRSTDTQYF. The CDR3 bases are TGTGCCAGCAGTCCTGACAGGGGGCGAAGCACAGATACGCAGTATTTT.

The chain is built from TRBV27 and TRBJ2-2; a possible D gene is TRBD2 (6 bases). Between the trimmed V and J ends, which lost 5 bases and 5 bases, there was a span of 15 bases. Germline lookup yields CDR1 MNHEY and CDR2 SMNVEV (reference sequence). CDR3 length: 15 amino acids. In DNA form, the CDR3 reads TGTGCCAGCAGTCCTCGGGGGTCGTCAACCGGGGAGCTGTTTTTT. This codes for CASSPRGSSTGELFF.